Following are 13 T cell receptor beta chains from one sample sequenced in a study of cytomegalovirus exposure and HLA in healthy donors. The study ran its PCR with 60 Vbeta and 13 Jbeta primers. The data were produced by immunoSEQ multiplex PCR, yet TCRdb's version contains in-frame clones alone and is incomplete. Here the sample table reports over 80,000 clones. Sequencing was performed on PBMCs. The receptors originated from a girl under 18 in good health and CMV-seropositive.

This chain joins TRBV7-9 and TRBJ2-3; 9 bases agree with TRBD1. V dropped 5 bases and J dropped 4; count of bases not matched to a gene: 7. Germline CDR1 reads SEHNR; CDR2 reads FQNEAQ (reference sequence). The CDR3 has 15 amino acids. CDR3 DNA: TGTGCCAGCAGCCTGCCGGGACAGGGACCAGATACGCAGTATTTT. Translation: CASSLPGQGPDTQYF.

V is TRBV5-1 and J is TRBJ1-2; a possible D gene is TRBD1 (6 bases). Germline V gene lookup returns CDR1 SGHRS and CDR2 YFSETQ. The ends were cut back, 3 bases at V and 5 bases at J, with 14 bases in the middle. CDR3 length equals 14 residues. This CDR3 reads CASSSGQGLYGYTF. The CDR3 DNA reads as TGCGCCAGCAGCTCGGGACAAGGGTTATATGGCTACACCTTC.

CDR3 in amino acids: CASSLRQDGLARYEQYF. For the CDR3, the DNA is TGTGCCAGCAGCTTGAGACAGGATGGACTAGCGCGCTACGAGCAGTACTTC. The rearrangement joins TRBV5-6 to TRBJ2-7; 9 bases fit TRBD2. V was clipped by 1 base and J by 3 bases; unmatched bases: 11. The CDR3 loop spans 17 amino acids. Germline-derived CDR1 and CDR2 are SGHDT and YYEEEE.

The rearrangement uses TRBV6-5 and TRBJ1-6; D call uncertain. CDR3 size: 14 residues. V lost 6 bases, J lost 8 bases, and 14 bases lay in between. Germline V gives CDR1 MNHEY, CDR2 SVGAGI. The CDR3 spells CASRRAYGDSPLHF. CDR3 DNA sequence: TGTGCCAGCAGACGCGCGTACGGGGATTCACCCCTCCACTTT.

This chain joins TRBV4-1 and TRBJ1-5, with D possibly matching TRBD1 (5 bases). Trimming took 0 bases from V and 5 from J, leaving 8 bases between them. CDR3 length: 14 residues. CDR1 is MGHRA, CDR2 YSYEKL, per germline. The CDR3 loop reads CASSQDGGDQPQHF. As DNA, the CDR3 is TGCGCCAGCAGCCAAGACGGGGGGGATCAGCCCCAGCATTTT.

This chain connects TRBV5-6 to TRBJ2-1; 8 positions match TRBD2. The CDR3 covers 16 residues. V was pared by 4 bases and J by 5 bases, with 11 bases of the junction left unmatched. Germline V CDR1 and CDR2: SGHDT, YYEEEE. The CDR3 region has the DNA TGTGCCAGCAGCAACGTAGCGGGGATCCCTGACAATGAGCAGTTCTTC. This codes for CASSNVAGIPDNEQFF. The variable domain in full, completed from reference TRBV5-6 and TRBJ2-1, reads DAGVTQSPTHLIKTRGQQVTLRCSPKSGHDTVSWYQQALGQGPQFIFQYYEEEERQRGNFPDRFSGHQFPNYSSELNVNALLLGDSALYLCASSNVAGIPDNEQFFGPGTRLTVL.

The V gene is TRBV11-3, the J gene TRBJ1-1; D not resolved. Germline CDR1 and CDR2: SGHNT and YENEEA. The CDR3 spans 14 residues. The ends were cut back, 5 bases at V and 4 bases at J, with 14 bases in the middle. CDR3: CASSLAPRGTEAFF. In nucleotides, the CDR3 is TGTGCCAGCAGCCTTGCGCCGCGCGGCACTGAAGCTTTCTTT.

This rearrangement joins TRBV7-2 to TRBJ2-7; maybe TRBD1 (6 bases). Per the germline V gene, CDR1 is SGHTA and CDR2 is FQGNSA. Trimming removed 5 bases at V and 3 bases at J, with 14 bases between. The CDR3 runs 14 residues. CDR3 in amino acids: CASSRRTENYEQYF. The CDR3 DNA reads as TGTGCCAGCAGCCGAAGGACAGAGAACTACGAGCAGTACTTC.

This rearrangement joins TRBV7-9 to TRBJ1-1; D is unresolved. Germline V gene data show CDR1 as SEHNR and CDR2 as FQNEAQ (reference sequence). V was shortened by 1 base and J by 4 bases, with 10 bases between the two germline ends. This CDR3 region has 14 residues. The CDR3 DNA sequence: TGTGCCAGCAGCTTAGACTCAGGTTTCACTGAAGCTTTCTTT. This gives the protein CASSLDSGFTEAFF. The entire variable domain, with the rest obtained from reference TRBV7-9 and TRBJ1-1, is as follows: DTGVSQNPRHKITKRGQNVTFRCDPISEHNRLYWYRQTLGQGPEFLTYFQNEAQLEKSRLLSDRFSAERPKGSFSTLEIQRTEQGDSAMYLCASSLDSGFTEAFFGQGTRLTVV.

The rearrangement joins TRBV4-3 to TRBJ1-4, with 8 bases aligning to TRBD1. The junction had 6 bases not matched to a gene; V was cut back by 5 bases and J by 7 bases. This CDR3 has 14 amino acids. Per the germline V gene, CDR1 is LGHNA and CDR2 is YSLEER. Written as DNA, the CDR3 is TGCGCCAGCAGCTTAGACAGGGGCACTGAAAAACTGTTTTTT. Translating it yields CASSLDRGTEKLFF.

The CDR3 DNA reads TGTGCCAGCACCCCGAGAGGATACCAAGAGACCCAGTACTTC. This sequence encodes CASTPRGYQETQYF. The V gene is TRBV27, the J gene TRBJ2-5; D is unresolved. CDR3 length equals 14 residues. CDR1 is MNHEY and CDR2 is SMNVEV in the germline V gene (reference sequence). V shed 7 bases and J shed 0 bases, with 12 bases lying between them.

This rearrangement joins TRBV4-1 to TRBJ1-4; D is possibly TRBD1 (5 bases). V lost 2 bases, J lost 4 bases, and 14 bases lay in between. This CDR3 contains 16 residues. Germline values: CDR1 MGHRA, CDR2 YSYEKL. The CDR3 DNA is TGCGCCAGCAGCCAAAGTCAAACGGGGGTTAATGAAAAACTGTTTTTT. Translating gives CASSQSQTGVNEKLFF.

The rearrangement joins TRBV15 to TRBJ2-3; no clear D. Germline-derived CDR1 and CDR2 are LNHNV and YYDKDF (reference sequence). The CDR3 covers 13 residues. Trimming left V 3 bases short and J 4 bases short, with 8 bases between. This chain's CDR3 is CATSREWADTQYF. The CDR3, as DNA: TGTGCCACCAGCAGGGAGTGGGCAGATACGCAGTATTTT. The full variable domain, completed using reference TRBV15 and TRBJ2-3, is DAMVIQNPRYQVTQFGKPVTLSCSQTLNHNVMYWYQQKSSQAPKLLFHYYDKDFNNEADTPDNFQSRRPNTSFCFLDIRSPGLGDTAMYLCATSREWADTQYFGPGTRLTVL.